This TCR beta chain comes out of a study of T cells in localized non-small cell lung cancer. Findings and limits, study-wide: Within adjacent lung there appeared a median roughly 60 of the top 100 tumor clones. A raised T cell density in blood coincided with lengthier overall survival. Among the tissues sampled, uninvolved adjacent lung had the highest T cell clonality, above tumor.

For this clone: Antigen unknown.

Here immunoSEQ multiplex PCR was the method, and the copy in TCRdb shows in-frame clones only, minus some. This sample has fewer than 35,000 clones, with 70% to 90% found just once. Germline CDR1 reads SEHNR; CDR2 reads FQNEAQ (reference sequence). This CDR3 is built from 15 residues. V lost 5 bases and J 5 bases, leaving 18 bases between the germline ends. The chain couples TRBV7-9 to TRBJ1-2, with a weak D call TRBD1 (5 bases). This TCR was recovered from a male donor at least 60 years old with stage III lung adenocarcinoma. The sequences come from peripheral blood, collected before any cancer treatment. This CDR3 is CASSPGGQGGYGYTF. The CDR3 DNA sequence: TGTGCCAGCAGCCCCGGTGGTCAGGGAGGGTATGGCTACACCTTC.